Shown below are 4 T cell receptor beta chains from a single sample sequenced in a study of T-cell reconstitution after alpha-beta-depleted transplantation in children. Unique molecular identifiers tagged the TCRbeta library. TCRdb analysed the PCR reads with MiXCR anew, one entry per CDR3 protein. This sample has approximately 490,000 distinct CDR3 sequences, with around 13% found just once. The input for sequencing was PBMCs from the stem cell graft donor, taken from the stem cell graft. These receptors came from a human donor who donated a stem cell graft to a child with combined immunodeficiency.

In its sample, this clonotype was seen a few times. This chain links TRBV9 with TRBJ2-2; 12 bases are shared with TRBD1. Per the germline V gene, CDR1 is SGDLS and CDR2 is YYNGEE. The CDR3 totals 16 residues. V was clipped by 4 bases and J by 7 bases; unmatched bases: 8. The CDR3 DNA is TGTGCCAGCAGCCACACCGGGACAGGGGGCAGCGGGGAGCTGTTTTTT. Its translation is CASSHTGTGGSGELFF.

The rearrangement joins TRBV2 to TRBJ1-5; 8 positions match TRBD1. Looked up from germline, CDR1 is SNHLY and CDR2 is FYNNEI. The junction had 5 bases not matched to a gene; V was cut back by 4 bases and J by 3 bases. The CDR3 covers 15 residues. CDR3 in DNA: TGTGCCAGCAGTGGGACAGGGTTTCACAATCAGCCCCAGCATTTT. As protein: CASSGTGFHNQPQHF.

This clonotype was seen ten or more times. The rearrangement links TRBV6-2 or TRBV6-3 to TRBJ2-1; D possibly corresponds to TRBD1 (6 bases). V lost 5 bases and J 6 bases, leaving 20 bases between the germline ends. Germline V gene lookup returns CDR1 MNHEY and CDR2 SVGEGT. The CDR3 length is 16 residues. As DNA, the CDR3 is TGTGCCAGCAGTAGCATTCAGGGGTGGAGAGGCAATGAGCAGTTCTTC. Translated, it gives CASSSIQGWRGNEQFF.

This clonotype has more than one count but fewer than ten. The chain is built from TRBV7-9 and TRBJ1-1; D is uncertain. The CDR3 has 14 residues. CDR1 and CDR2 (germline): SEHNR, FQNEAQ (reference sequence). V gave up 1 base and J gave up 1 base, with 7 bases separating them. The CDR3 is CASSLVGSNTEAFF. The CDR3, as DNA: TGTGCCAGCAGCTTAGTCGGGTCGAACACTGAAGCTTTCTTT.